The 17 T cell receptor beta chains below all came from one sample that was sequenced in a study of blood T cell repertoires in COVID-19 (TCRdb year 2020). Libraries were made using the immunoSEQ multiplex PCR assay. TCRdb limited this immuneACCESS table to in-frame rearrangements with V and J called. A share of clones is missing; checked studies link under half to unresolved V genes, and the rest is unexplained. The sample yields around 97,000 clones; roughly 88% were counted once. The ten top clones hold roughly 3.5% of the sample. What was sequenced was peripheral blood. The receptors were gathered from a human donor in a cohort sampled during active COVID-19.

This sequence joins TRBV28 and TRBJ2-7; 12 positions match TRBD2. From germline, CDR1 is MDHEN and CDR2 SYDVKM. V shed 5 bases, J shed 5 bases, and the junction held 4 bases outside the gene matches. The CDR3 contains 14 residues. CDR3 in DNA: TGTGCCAGCAGTCTAGCGGGGGGGTCGGACGAGCAGTACTTC. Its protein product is CASSLAGGSDEQYF.

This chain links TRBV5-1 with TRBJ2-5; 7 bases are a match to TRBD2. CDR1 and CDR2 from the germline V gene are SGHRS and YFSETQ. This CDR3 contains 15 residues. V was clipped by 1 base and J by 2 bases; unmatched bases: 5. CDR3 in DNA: TGCGCCAGCAGCTTGTTTGGGACTACACAAGAGACCCAGTACTTC. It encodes CASSLFGTTQETQYF.

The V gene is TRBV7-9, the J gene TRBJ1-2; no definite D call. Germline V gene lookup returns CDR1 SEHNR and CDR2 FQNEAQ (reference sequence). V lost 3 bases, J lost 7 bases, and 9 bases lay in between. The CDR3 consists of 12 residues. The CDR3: CASSFGEAGYTF. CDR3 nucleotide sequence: TGTGCCAGCAGCTTCGGGGAGGCTGGCTACACCTTC. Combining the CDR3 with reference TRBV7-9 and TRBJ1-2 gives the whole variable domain DTGVSQNPRHKITKRGQNVTFRCDPISEHNRLYWYRQTLGQGPEFLTYFQNEAQLEKSRLLSDRFSAERPKGSFSTLEIQRTEQGDSAMYLCASSFGEAGYTFGSGTRLTVV.

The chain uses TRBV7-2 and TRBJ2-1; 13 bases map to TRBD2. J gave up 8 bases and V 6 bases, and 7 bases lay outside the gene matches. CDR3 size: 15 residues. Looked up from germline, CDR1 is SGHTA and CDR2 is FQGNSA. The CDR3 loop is CASSPTSGRLHEQFF. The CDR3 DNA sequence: TGTGCCAGCAGTCCGACTAGCGGGAGGCTACATGAGCAGTTCTTC.

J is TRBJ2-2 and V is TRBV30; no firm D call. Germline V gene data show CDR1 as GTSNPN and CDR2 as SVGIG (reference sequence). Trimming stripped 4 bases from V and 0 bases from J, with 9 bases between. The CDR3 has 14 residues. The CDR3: CAWNGLANTGELFF. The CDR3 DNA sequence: TGTGCCTGGAATGGGCTTGCGAACACCGGGGAGCTGTTTTTT.

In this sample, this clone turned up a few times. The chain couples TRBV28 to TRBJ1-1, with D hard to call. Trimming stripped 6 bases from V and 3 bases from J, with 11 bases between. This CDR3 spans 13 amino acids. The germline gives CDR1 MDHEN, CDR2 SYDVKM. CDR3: CASRRTIDTEAFF. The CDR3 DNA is TGTGCCAGCAGACGTACAATCGACACTGAAGCTTTCTTT.

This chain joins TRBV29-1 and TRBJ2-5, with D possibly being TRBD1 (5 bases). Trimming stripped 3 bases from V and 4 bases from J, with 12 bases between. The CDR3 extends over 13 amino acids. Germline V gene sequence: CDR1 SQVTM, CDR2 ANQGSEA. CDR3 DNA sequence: TGCAGCGTTGATCGGCAGGGAATAGAGACCCAGTACTTC. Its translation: CSVDRQGIETQYF.

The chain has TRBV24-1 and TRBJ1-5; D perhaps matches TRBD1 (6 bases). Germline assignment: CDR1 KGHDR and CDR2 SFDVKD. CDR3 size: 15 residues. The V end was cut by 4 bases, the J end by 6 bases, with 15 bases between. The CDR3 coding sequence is TGTGCCACCAGTGACCCTTTAGGGGGAAGTCAGCCCCAGCATTTT. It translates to CATSDPLGGSQPQHF.

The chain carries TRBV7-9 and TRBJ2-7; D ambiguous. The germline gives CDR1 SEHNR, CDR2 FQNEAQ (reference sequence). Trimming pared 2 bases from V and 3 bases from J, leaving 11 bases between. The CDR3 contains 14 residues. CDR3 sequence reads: CASSLMYSSYEQYF. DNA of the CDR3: TGTGCCAGCAGCTTAATGTACAGCAGCTACGAGCAGTACTTC.

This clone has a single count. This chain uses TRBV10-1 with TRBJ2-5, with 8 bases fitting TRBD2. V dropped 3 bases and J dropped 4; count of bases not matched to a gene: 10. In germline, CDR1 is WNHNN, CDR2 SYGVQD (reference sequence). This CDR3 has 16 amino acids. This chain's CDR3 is CASSEGVAGYLETQYF. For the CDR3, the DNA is TGCGCCAGCAGTGAAGGAGTAGCGGGATATTTAGAGACCCAGTACTTC.

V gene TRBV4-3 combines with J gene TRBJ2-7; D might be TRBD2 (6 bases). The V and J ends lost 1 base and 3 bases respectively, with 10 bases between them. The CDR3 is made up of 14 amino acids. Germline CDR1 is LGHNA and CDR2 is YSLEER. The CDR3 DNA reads TGCGCCAGCAGCCAAGGGGGACTGCACTACGAGCAGTACTTC. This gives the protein CASSQGGLHYEQYF.

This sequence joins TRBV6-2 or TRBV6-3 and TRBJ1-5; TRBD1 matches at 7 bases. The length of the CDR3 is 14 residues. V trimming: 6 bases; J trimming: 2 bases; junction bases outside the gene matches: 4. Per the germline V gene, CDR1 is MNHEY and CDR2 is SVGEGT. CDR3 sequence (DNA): TGTGCCAGCAGCAGGGACAGCGGCAATCAGCCCCAGCATTTT. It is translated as CASSRDSGNQPQHF.

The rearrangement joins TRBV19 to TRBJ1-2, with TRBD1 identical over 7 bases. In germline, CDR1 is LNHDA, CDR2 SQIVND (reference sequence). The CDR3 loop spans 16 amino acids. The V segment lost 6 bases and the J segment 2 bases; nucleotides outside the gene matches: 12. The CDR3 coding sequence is TGTGCCAGTAGCCCCGGGAGGGGGCAAGGGAACTATGGCTACACCTTC. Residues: CASSPGRGQGNYGYTF. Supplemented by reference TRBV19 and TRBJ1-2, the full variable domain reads DGGITQSPKYLFRKEGQNVTLSCEQNLNHDAMYWYRQDPGQGLRLIYYSQIVNDFQKGDIAEGYSVSREKKESFPLTVTSAQKNPTAFYLCASSPGRGQGNYGYTFGSGTRLTVV.

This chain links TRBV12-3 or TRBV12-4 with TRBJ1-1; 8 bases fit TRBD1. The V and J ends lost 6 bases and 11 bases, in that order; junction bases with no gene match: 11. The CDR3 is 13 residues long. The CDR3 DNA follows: TGTGCCAGCAGAGTTACCGGGACAGGTGAGGCTTTCTTT. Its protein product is CASRVTGTGEAFF.

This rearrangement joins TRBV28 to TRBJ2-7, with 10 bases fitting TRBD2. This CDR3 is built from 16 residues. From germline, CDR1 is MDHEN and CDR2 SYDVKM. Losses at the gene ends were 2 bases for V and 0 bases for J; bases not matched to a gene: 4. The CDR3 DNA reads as TGTGCCAGCAGTTTACTGACTAGCGGGTTCTCCTACGAGCAGTACTTC. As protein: CASSLLTSGFSYEQYF.

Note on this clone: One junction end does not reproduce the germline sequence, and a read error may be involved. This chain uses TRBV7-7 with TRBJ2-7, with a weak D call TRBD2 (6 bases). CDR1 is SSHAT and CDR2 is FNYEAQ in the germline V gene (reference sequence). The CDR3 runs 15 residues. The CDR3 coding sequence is TGTGCTAGCAGCTTAGGGATGGGGAGGTCCTACGAGCAGTACTTC. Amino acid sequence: CASSLGMGRSYEQYF.

CDR3 nucleotide sequence: TGTGCCAGCAGCTCTCAGGGGGTCCTGAACACTGAAGCTTTCTTT. Encoded protein: CASSSQGVLNTEAFF. This chain joins TRBV7-2 and TRBJ1-1; 7 bases line up with TRBD1. Per germline, CDR1 SGHTA and CDR2 FQGNSA. The CDR3 has 15 residues. J was trimmed by 0 bases and V by 4 bases; bases with no gene match: 5. The whole variable domain, remainder taken from reference TRBV7-2 and TRBJ1-1, is GAGVSQSPSNKVTEKGKDVELRCDPISGHTALYWYRQSLGQGLEFLIYFQGNSAPDKSGLPSDRFSAERTGGSVSTLTIQRTQQEDSAVYLCASSSQGVLNTEAFFGQGTRLTVV.